The rows below give T cell receptor beta chains drawn from one sample of a study of blood T cell repertoires in COVID-19. Sequencing was performed with immunoSEQ multiplex PCR; in TCRdb, only in-frame clones are kept and a portion is missing. Of about 120,000 clones listed, 82% are singletons. The sample consisted of peripheral blood. All receptors come from a human donor in a cohort sampled during active COVID-19. CDR3s leave out the opening cysteine and the closing phenylalanine or tryptophan. A D gene is named only where the DNA matches it firmly. The size field is filled for only some rows; it gives once, few, many or a size class.

j_call clone_size d_call v_call cdr3_aa
TRBJ2-5 - TRBD2 TRBV18 ASSPQSGGAGETQY
TRBJ1-4 - - TRBV25-1 ASSEQNFNEKLF
TRBJ2-3 few - TRBV9 ASSVGMGPSTDTQY
TRBJ2-2 - - TRBV7-8 ASSTKTRASSRLF
TRBJ2-7 - - TRBV3-1/TRBV3-2 ASSQDIRGEQY
TRBJ2-3 - TRBD1 TRBV5-5 ASSYRDRYTDTQY
TRBJ2-3 - TRBD1 TRBV3-1/TRBV3-2 ASSHRTGWADTQY
TRBJ2-3 - - TRBV7-2 ASSLMAATDTQY
TRBJ1-1 - - TRBV18 ASSPAATNTEAF
TRBJ2-1 once - TRBV6-5 ASRSRDGSYNEQF
TRBJ2-7 - - TRBV10-3 AISEPTVRVEQY
TRBJ1-4 - - TRBV7-2 ASSLAYGGVNEKLF
TRBJ1-5 few - TRBV28 ASSLPGNSNQPQH
TRBJ2-2 - TRBD1 TRBV9 ASSRDSRRTGELF
TRBJ2-5 - TRBD2 TRBV9 ASSSWGGSETQY
TRBJ1-2 - - TRBV7-9 ASSPNPGSYYGYT
TRBJ2-5 once TRBD1 TRBV7-8 ASSLTGIQETQY
TRBJ2-3 - TRBD2 TRBV5-1 ASGPSGGITDTQY
TRBJ1-5 - TRBD1 TRBV6-5 ASSPLIQGSSSQH
TRBJ2-3 - TRBD2 TRBV5-1 ASSRSGGVTDTQY
TRBJ1-5 few - TRBV24-1 ATSVLSGNQPQH
TRBJ2-7 - - TRBV6-1 ASSEALLGAVV
TRBJ2-7 - - TRBV28 ASSFSSGGTYEQY
TRBJ2-3 - - TRBV9 ASSVVGLSTDTQY
TRBJ1-6 - - TRBV12-5 ASGLGEPNSPLH
TRBJ2-7 - - TRBV7-9 ASSLQGTQGGQY
TRBJ2-1 few TRBD2 TRBV15 ATSPRSSGGYNEQF
TRBJ2-4 - TRBD2 TRBV4-1 ASSPPGGVAKNIQY
TRBJ2-7 - - TRBV10-3 AISSAGTYEQY
TRBJ1-1 - TRBD1 TRBV10-3 AISESPGGNTEAF
TRBJ1-3 - - TRBV5-5 ASSLNPGVYGNTIY
TRBJ2-1 - - TRBV4-1 ASSQTPYNEQF
TRBJ2-5 - TRBD2 TRBV11-2 ASSLSPGLGEETQY